This entry lists 18 T cell receptor beta chains sequenced from one sample in a study of cytomegalovirus exposure and HLA in healthy donors. Here immunoSEQ multiplex PCR was the method, and the copy in TCRdb shows in-frame clones only, minus some. This repertoire shows about 98,000 clones, about 95% found once; its top ten account for approximately 0.91%. The specimen was PBMCs. All receptors derive from a woman between 18 and 30 years old in good health and CMV-seronegative.

The V and J genes are TRBV19 and TRBJ2-7; a possible D gene is TRBD2 (6 bases). Trimming took 8 bases from V and 5 from J, leaving 16 bases between them. Germline loops: CDR1 LNHDA, CDR2 SQIVND (reference sequence). The CDR3 sequence is 13 residues long. CDR3 bases: TGTGCCAGTTCGGAGGGGAAGGTAAACGAGCAGTACTTC. Encoded protein: CASSEGKVNEQYF.

The V call is TRBV19, the J call TRBJ2-2; perhaps TRBD1 as D (5 bases). The V and J ends lost 6 bases and 5 bases respectively, with 19 bases between them. The CDR3 contains 16 residues. In germline, CDR1 is LNHDA, CDR2 SQIVND (reference sequence). CDR3 sequence reads: CASRSQGSLGTGELFF. The CDR3, as DNA: TGTGCCAGTAGAAGTCAGGGTAGTTTAGGAACCGGGGAGCTGTTTTTT.

V is TRBV7-6 and J is TRBJ1-2, with D possibly matching TRBD1 (6 bases). V shed 7 bases and J shed 1 base, with 16 bases lying between them. This CDR3 is built from 15 residues. The germline V gene encodes CDR1 SGHVS and CDR2 FNYEAQ. This chain's CDR3 is CASKRLQGSNYGYTF. CDR3 DNA: TGTGCCAGCAAAAGACTACAGGGAAGTAACTATGGCTACACCTTC. Full variable domain (outside the CDR3, taken from reference TRBV7-6 and TRBJ1-2): GAGVSQSPRYKVTKRGQDVALRCDPISGHVSLYWYRQALGQGPEFLTYFNYEAQQDKSGLPNDRFSAERPEGSISTLTIQRTEQRDSAMYRCASKRLQGSNYGYTFGSGTRLTVV.

The V call is TRBV7-6, the J call TRBJ2-7; TRBD1 is a possible D gene (6 bases). The CDR3 length is 12 residues. Germline loops: CDR1 SGHVS, CDR2 FNYEAQ. Trimming removed 5 bases at V and 3 bases at J, with 8 bases between. Here the CDR3 reads CASSLQGYEQYF. CDR3 nucleotide sequence: TGTGCCAGCAGCCTACAGGGCTACGAGCAGTACTTC.

The chain recombines TRBV7-9 with TRBJ2-3; 11 bases match TRBD1. Trimming took 3 bases from V and 4 from J; bases not matched to a gene: 0. This CDR3 has 14 residues. Germline lookup yields CDR1 SEHNR and CDR2 FQNEAQ (reference sequence). CDR3 sequence (DNA): TGTGCCAGCAGCTTGGGACAGGGGGCAGATACGCAGTATTTT. This translates into CASSLGQGADTQYF.

This rearrangement joins TRBV25-1 to TRBJ1-3; D is ambiguous. This CDR3 contains 14 residues. The ends were cut back, 3 bases at V and 1 base at J, with 7 bases in the middle. Germline V lookup: CDR1 MGHDK, CDR2 SYGVNS. CDR3 sequence: CASSDRESGNTIYF. The CDR3 coding sequence is TGTGCCAGCAGTGACCGGGAGTCTGGAAACACCATATATTTT.

The chain joins TRBV5-8 to TRBJ2-7; 7 nucleotides match TRBD1. The CDR3 extends over 16 amino acids. The germline V gene encodes CDR1 SGHTS and CDR2 YDEGEE. Losses at the gene ends were 3 bases for V and 3 bases for J; bases not matched to a gene: 12. The CDR3 region has the DNA TGTGCCAGCAGCTCAATTACCGGGACAGCTCTCTACGAGCAGTACTTC. Residues: CASSSITGTALYEQYF. The whole variable domain, remainder taken from reference TRBV5-8 and TRBJ2-7, is EAGVTQSPTHLIKTRGQQATLRCSPISGHTSVYWYQQALGLGLQFLLWYDEGEERNRGNFPPRFSGRQFPNYSSELNVNALELEDSALYLCASSSITGTALYEQYFGPGTRLTVT.

V and J are TRBV5-6 and TRBJ2-7; 9 bases are a match to TRBD1. With V trimmed by 7 bases and J by 3 bases, 11 bases remained unmatched. CDR3 length: 15 residues. Germline CDR1 reads SGHDT; CDR2 reads YYEEEE. The DNA for the CDR3 is TGTGCCAGCGAGCTGGGACAGGGAAACAACTACGAGCAGTACTTC. It yields the protein CASELGQGNNYEQYF.

The chain combines TRBV12-5 with TRBJ2-5; weak D call: TRBD2 (6 bases). From germline, CDR1 is LGHNT and CDR2 FRNRAP. The CDR3 length is 15 residues. V lost 0 bases to trimming and J lost 4 bases, with 12 bases between them. CDR3 amino acids: CASGLVGEVGETQYF. For the CDR3, the DNA is TGTGCTAGTGGTTTGGTCGGGGAGGTCGGAGAGACCCAGTACTTC.

The rearrangement uses TRBV4-1 and TRBJ1-4, with D perhaps matching TRBD1 (5 bases). The CDR3 consists of 19 residues. V gave up 3 bases and J gave up 7 bases, with 27 bases separating them. Germline CDR1 and CDR2: MGHRA and YSYEKL. The DNA of the CDR3 is TGCGCCAGCAGCCAGGAATCCGGGACTACCACAGGAGGCGGTGAAAAACTGTTTTTT. Its protein is CASSQESGTTTGGGEKLFF.

The chain uses TRBV19 and TRBJ2-2; weak D call: TRBD2 (5 bases). Germline CDR1 and CDR2: LNHDA and SQIVND (reference sequence). This CDR3 comprises 13 residues. The germline V and J ends were trimmed by 5 bases and 5 bases, with 9 bases remaining between them. CDR3 protein: CASSRPGTGELFF. The DNA of the CDR3 is TGTGCCAGTAGTCGACCGGGGACCGGGGAGCTGTTTTTT. Based on the CDR3 plus reference TRBV19 and TRBJ2-2, the full variable domain is DGGITQSPKYLFRKEGQNVTLSCEQNLNHDAMYWYRQDPGQGLRLIYYSQIVNDFQKGDIAEGYSVSREKKESFPLTVTSAQKNPTAFYLCASSRPGTGELFFGEGSRLTVL.

Here the CDR3 reads CASSFSSGRNEQFF. The CDR3 DNA sequence: TGTGCCAGCAGCTTCTCTAGCGGGAGGAATGAGCAGTTCTTC. The chain is built from TRBV7-9 and TRBJ2-1, with 11 bases fitting TRBD2. Germline loops: CDR1 SEHNR, CDR2 FQNEAQ (reference sequence). This CDR3 spans 14 amino acids. Trimming removed 3 bases from V and 7 bases from J; junction bases left unmatched: 2.

V usage is TRBV5-1 and J usage is TRBJ1-2, with TRBD1 identical over 7 bases. The CDR3 sequence is 17 residues long. Germline values: CDR1 SGHRS, CDR2 YFSETQ. The junction had 12 bases not matched to a gene; V was cut back by 3 bases and J by 1 base. The CDR3 sequence is CASSWNPGQADNYGYTF. In nucleotides, the CDR3 is TGCGCCAGCAGCTGGAACCCCGGACAGGCGGATAACTATGGCTACACCTTC.

The CDR3 loop is CASSQAGLIRETQYF. CDR3 coding DNA: TGCGCCAGCAGCCAAGCGGGACTAATTAGGGAGACCCAGTACTTC. The chain recombines TRBV4-1 with TRBJ2-5, with TRBD2 matching 7 bases. Unmatched junction bases numbered 7, after V lost 1 base and J lost 5 bases. This CDR3 region has 15 residues. In germline, CDR1 is MGHRA, CDR2 YSYEKL.

The J gene is TRBJ2-1, the V gene TRBV9; 9 bases agree with TRBD2. The CDR3 contains 16 residues. V lost 1 base to trimming and J lost 9 bases; unmatched junction nucleotides: 11. CDR1 SGDLS and CDR2 YYNGEE come from the germline V gene. CDR3 amino acids: CASSVSSGVALSEQFF. CDR3 DNA sequence: TGTGCCAGCAGCGTATCTAGCGGGGTTGCACTAAGTGAGCAGTTCTTC.

The chain uses TRBV6-4 and TRBJ2-1, with TRBD2 matching over 7 bases. The CDR3 runs to 14 residues. Germline trimming cut 0 bases from V and 9 bases from J; bases unmatched to any gene: 5. Germline CDR1 reads MRHNA; CDR2 reads SNTAGT. The CDR3 here is CASSDSSGGGEQFF. CDR3 nucleotide sequence: TGTGCCAGCAGTGACTCGTCGGGGGGAGGTGAGCAGTTCTTC.

The rearrangement joins TRBV7-6 to TRBJ1-1; D gene unclear. Germline values: CDR1 SGHVS, CDR2 FNYEAQ. The CDR3 is 15 amino acids. Trimming pared 5 bases from V and 2 bases from J, leaving 15 bases between. CDR3: CASSRIGGSNTEAFF. Written as DNA, the CDR3 is TGTGCCAGCAGCCGCATTGGCGGTTCCAACACTGAAGCTTTCTTT.

This chain uses TRBV14 with TRBJ2-5; D is undetermined. The germline V and J ends were trimmed by 4 bases and 7 bases, with 16 bases remaining between them. This CDR3 is 14 amino acids long. Germline lookup yields CDR1 SGHDN and CDR2 FVKESK. CDR3 in amino acids: CASSRVFAMSTQYF. The CDR3 DNA sequence: TGTGCCAGCAGCCGAGTATTCGCAATGTCGACCCAGTACTTC. The full variable domain, rest sourced from reference TRBV14 and TRBJ2-5, is EAGVTQFPSHSVIEKGQTVTLRCDPISGHDNLYWYRRVMGKEIKFLLHFVKESKQDESGMPNNRFLAERTGGTYSTLKVQPAELEDSGVYFCASSRVFAMSTQYFGPGTRLLVL.